Each of the 22 T cell receptor beta chains below was sequenced from the same sample in a study of T cells after yellow fever vaccination. TCRdb fed the 5' RACE reads into MiXCR, producing one record per CDR3 protein. The profile shows some 550,000 distinct CDR3 sequences, 15% to 20% of them singletons. Specimen: PBMCs, collected 15 days after the yellow fever booster vaccination. These TCRs come from a man younger than 45 who received the YFV17D yellow fever vaccine.

This chain uses TRBV9 with TRBJ2-6; no firm D call. Looked up from germline, CDR1 is SGDLS and CDR2 is YYNGEE. Trimming took 4 bases from V and 8 from J, leaving 10 bases between them. The CDR3 runs 13 residues. CDR3 amino acids: CASSSSGPNVLTF. The CDR3 DNA follows: TGTGCCAGCAGCTCTTCCGGGCCCAACGTCCTGACTTTC.

V and J are TRBV7-7 and TRBJ2-7; D not resolved. From germline, CDR1 is SSHAT and CDR2 FNYEAQ (reference sequence). V lost 1 base, J lost 6 bases, and 13 bases lay in between. The CDR3 is 14 amino acids. Here the CDR3 reads CASSLDGPPSEQYF. CDR3 nucleotides: TGTGCCAGCAGCTTAGACGGGCCCCCCAGCGAGCAGTACTTC.

This chain connects TRBV7-2 to TRBJ1-5; D gene ambiguous. V lost 5 bases and J lost 1, with 9 bases in between. This CDR3 has 14 residues. The V gene's germline CDR1 is SGHTA and CDR2 FQGNSA. CDR3 sequence reads: CASSQDLSNQPQHF. CDR3 nucleotides: TGTGCCAGCAGCCAGGACCTGAGCAATCAGCCCCAGCATTTT.

This sequence joins TRBV10-3 and TRBJ2-2, with 16 bases that match TRBD2. The CDR3 length is 18 residues. The V gene's germline CDR1 is ENHRY and CDR2 SYGVKD. J was trimmed by 4 bases and V by 3 bases; bases with no gene match: 5. For the CDR3, the DNA is TGTGCCATCAGTGAAGGGACTAGCGGGAGGGCCGTCACCGGGGAGCTGTTTTTT. It codes for CAISEGTSGRAVTGELFF.

This clonotype was counted a few times. The V and J genes are TRBV28 and TRBJ2-3; tentative D call: TRBD2 (5 bases). The germline CDR1 and CDR2 sequences are MDHEN and SYDVKM. V lost 3 bases and J 4 bases, leaving 17 bases between the germline ends. The CDR3 length is 16 residues. CDR3 amino acids: CASSFSVSGMADTQYF. The CDR3 coding sequence is TGTGCCAGCAGTTTTAGTGTTTCCGGGATGGCAGATACGCAGTATTTT.

This clonotype was detected only a few times. This chain uses TRBV7-6 with TRBJ1-1, with 10 bases that match TRBD1. Trimming removed 4 bases from V and 4 bases from J; junction bases left unmatched: 12. Looked up from germline, CDR1 is SGHVS and CDR2 is FNYEAQ. CDR3 length equals 17 residues. CDR3 bases: TGTGCCAGCAGCTCCTTAGGACAGGGGGATTGGGGCACTGAAGCTTTCTTT. Translation: CASSSLGQGDWGTEAFF.

This clonotype appeared a few times. The V gene is TRBV28, the J gene TRBJ2-7, with D perhaps matching TRBD1 (6 bases). The ends were cut back, 3 bases at V and 3 bases at J, with 15 bases in the middle. CDR1 MDHEN and CDR2 SYDVKM come from the germline V gene. This CDR3 is built from 15 residues. The DNA of the CDR3 is TGTGCCAGCAGTTTTGGGGGAACAGGGTTCTACGAGCAGTACTTC. It encodes CASSFGGTGFYEQYF.

This clonotype was seen more than once but under ten times. The chain couples TRBV7-2 to TRBJ2-4; D call uncertain. Between the trimmed V and J ends, which lost 4 bases and 2 bases, there was a span of 12 bases. Germline loops: CDR1 SGHTA, CDR2 FQGNSA. CDR3 length: 15 residues. CDR3 sequence reads: CASSSLESPKNIQYF. The CDR3 DNA follows: TGTGCCAGCAGCTCACTGGAGAGCCCCAAAAACATTCAGTACTTC.

This clonotype has more than one count but fewer than ten. This sequence joins TRBV6-4 and TRBJ2-2, with 7 nucleotides matching TRBD2. V dropped 2 bases and J dropped 4; count of bases not matched to a gene: 7. CDR3 size: 16 residues. CDR1 and CDR2 from the germline V gene are MRHNA and SNTAGT. The CDR3 DNA sequence: TGTGCCAGCAGTGACCAGCGGGGTGTTGGCACCGGGGAGCTGTTTTTT. Translation gives CASSDQRGVGTGELFF.

The gene calls are TRBV7-2 and TRBJ2-7, with TRBD2 matching 10 bases. Trimming at V came to 5 bases and at J to 9 bases, leaving 19 bases not matched to a gene. The CDR3 runs to 17 residues. The germline V gene encodes CDR1 SGHTA and CDR2 FQGNSA. CDR3 sequence reads: CASSPGAGGVGYVGQYF. The CDR3 bases are TGTGCCAGCAGCCCCGGAGCGGGAGGGGTCGGCTACGTAGGGCAGTACTTC.

At least ten counts were recorded for this clonotype. The chain links TRBV10-2 to TRBJ2-2, with 8 bases that match TRBD2. Germline values: CDR1 WSHSY, CDR2 SAAADI. The CDR3 length is 14 residues. V shed 6 bases, J shed 6 bases, and the junction held 6 bases outside the gene matches. The CDR3 DNA sequence: TGCGCCAGCAGCCCGGGACTAGTGTCCGGGGAGCTGTTTTTT. Protein sequence: CASSPGLVSGELFF.

This clonotype was observed a handful of times. The rearrangement links TRBV29-1 to TRBJ2-1; 7 bases agree with TRBD2. Germline assignment: CDR1 SQVTM and CDR2 ANQGSEA. V lost 4 bases and J lost 4; bases outside the gene matches: 10. The CDR3 sequence is 15 residues long. The CDR3 reads CSVAGRSGVYNEQFF. In DNA form, the CDR3 reads TGCAGCGTTGCCGGTAGGAGCGGGGTGTACAATGAGCAGTTCTTC.

The chain is built from TRBV12-3 or TRBV12-4 and TRBJ2-1, with D perhaps matching TRBD1 (6 bases). The germline V and J ends were trimmed by 3 bases and 0 bases, with 18 bases remaining between them. CDR3 length: 18 residues. CDR3 DNA sequence: TGTGCCAGCAGTTTCCCCTCAAATAGCAGGGGCTCCTACAATGAGCAGTTCTTC. This translates into CASSFPSNSRGSYNEQFF.

This rearrangement joins TRBV20-1 to TRBJ2-7; a weak D match, TRBD1 (6 bases). V dropped 2 bases and J dropped 2 bases, with 10 bases sitting between them. CDR3 size: 13 residues. Germline V gene data show CDR1 as DFQATT and CDR2 as SNEGSKA (reference sequence). The CDR3 protein is CSARQGLAYEQYF. The DNA of the CDR3 is TGCAGTGCTAGACAGGGGTTAGCCTACGAGCAGTACTTC.

This clonotype came up a few times. The genes are TRBV30 and TRBJ2-7; D unclear. The length of the CDR3 is 15 residues. V was clipped by 0 bases and J by 6 bases, with 18 bases between them. Germline V lookup: CDR1 GTSNPN, CDR2 SVGIG (reference sequence). CDR3 coding DNA: TGTGCCTGGAGTGTTTCTGGCCCCCTCACTGGCGAGCAGTACTTC. Amino acids: CAWSVSGPLTGEQYF.

There are many counts of this clonotype. The rearrangement uses TRBV5-1 and TRBJ2-1, with D uncertain. The CDR3 has 15 residues. Germline V gene lookup returns CDR1 SGHRS and CDR2 YFSETQ. Trimming took 0 bases from V and 2 from J, leaving 9 bases between them. CDR3 sequence reads: CASSLVAGTYNEQFF. The CDR3 nucleotides read TGCGCCAGCAGCTTGGTTGCAGGTACCTACAATGAGCAGTTCTTC.

This chain connects TRBV20-1 to TRBJ2-1; 9 bases map to TRBD1. The CDR3 is 11 amino acids. Per the germline V gene, CDR1 is DFQATT and CDR2 is SNEGSKA (reference sequence). In nucleotides, the CDR3 is TGCAGAGGACAGGGGTTGGATGAGCAGTTCTTC. Residues: CRGQGLDEQFF.

There are a few counts of this clonotype. This chain uses TRBV2 with TRBJ1-5, with D hard to call. Germline V gene lookup returns CDR1 SNHLY and CDR2 FYNNEI. The CDR3 loop spans 13 amino acids. Trimming took off 7 bases at V and 5 bases at J, with 12 bases between the two ends. Here the CDR3 reads CASNADEYQPQHF. The CDR3 DNA reads TGTGCCAGCAACGCCGACGAATATCAGCCCCAGCATTTT.

This clonotype has just a few counts. The chain couples TRBV20-1 to TRBJ1-2; D remains unclear. CDR3 length: 10 residues. Trimming stripped 0 bases from V and 8 bases from J, with 4 bases between. The germline gives CDR1 DFQATT, CDR2 SNEGSKA (reference sequence). As DNA, the CDR3 is TGCAGTGCTAGAGATACCGGCTACACCTTC. Translation: CSARDTGYTF.

The chain links TRBV23-1 to TRBJ2-7; D unresolved. TRBV23-1 falls under the ORF class, with uncertain function. The CDR3 totals 16 residues. V lost 0 bases and J 0 bases, leaving 12 bases between the germline ends. DNA for the CDR3: TGCGCCAGCAGTCAATCGCCGCCACCCACCTCCTACGAGCAGTACTTC. Translating gives CASSQSPPPTSYEQYF.

This rearrangement joins TRBV20-1 to TRBJ2-1; TRBD2 matches 9 bases. Trimming cost V 5 bases and J 9 bases; bases outside gene matches: 11. This CDR3 comprises 14 residues. CDR1 and CDR2 (germline): DFQATT, SNEGSKA (reference sequence). For the CDR3, the DNA is TGCAGTGCTCATAGCGGGAGAGGTCTCCCTGAGCAGTTCTTC. Amino acids: CSAHSGRGLPEQFF.

The chain links TRBV18 to TRBJ2-5; TRBD1 aligns across 8 bases. V shed 4 bases, J shed 4 bases, and the junction held 11 bases outside the gene matches. Germline V gene sequence: CDR1 KGHSH, CDR2 LQKENI. The CDR3 covers 16 residues. The CDR3 DNA sequence: TGTGCCAGCTCACGAACCTGGACAGGGTTACGAGAGACCCAGTACTTC. Its translation is CASSRTWTGLRETQYF.